The 30 T cell receptor beta chains below were found in one sample sequenced in a study of blood T cell repertoires in COVID-19. TCRdb keeps only in-frame clones here, not all; method: immunoSEQ multiplex PCR. This sample has hundreds of thousands of clones, with roughly 80% found just once. The sequencing sample was made of PBMCs or T cells enriched from blood (not recorded which). These receptors all come from a man in his forties who had been exposed to COVID-19.

The chain combines TRBV19 with TRBJ1-2; D is undetermined. Germline loops: CDR1 LNHDA, CDR2 SQIVND (reference sequence). CDR3 size: 11 residues. V was clipped by 8 bases and J by 5 bases, with 9 bases between them. CDR3 DNA sequence: TGTGCCAGTCTTTCTCCGTATGGCTACACCTTC. This encodes CASLSPYGYTF.

Notes on this clone: One end of the junction is discordant with germline, which a read error may explain. The chain recombines TRBV3-1 (or the pseudogene TRBV3-2) with TRBJ2-7; D gene unclear. CDR3 length: 12 amino acids. In germline, CDR1 is LGHDT, CDR2 YNNKEL (reference sequence). In DNA, the CDR3 is TGTGCCAGCAGCCAAGATGGTTCGATGGTAGACTTC. This sequence encodes CASSQDGSMVDF.

The chain carries TRBV7-3 and TRBJ2-7; TRBD2 aligns across 8 bases. CDR1 and CDR2 (germline): SGHTA, FQGTGA. CDR3 length equals 19 residues. V shed 5 bases, J shed 3 bases, and the junction held 21 bases outside the gene matches. The CDR3 spells CASSLQPLAEPPNGYEQYF. CDR3 sequence (DNA): TGTGCCAGCAGCCTCCAACCACTAGCGGAACCTCCTAATGGCTACGAGCAGTACTTC.

This chain links TRBV19 with TRBJ2-5; no definite D call. CDR1 and CDR2 (germline): LNHDA, SQIVND (reference sequence). The CDR3 is made up of 13 amino acids. With 7 bases removed from V and 0 bases from J, the gap between germline ends came to 9 bases. The CDR3 sequence: CASNDDYQETQYF. The DNA for the CDR3 is TGTGCCAGTAATGATGACTACCAAGAGACCCAGTACTTC.

Points on this clone: The junction and the germline gene differ at one end; a read error may be behind it. The chain links TRBV3-1 (or the pseudogene TRBV3-2) to TRBJ1-2, with 7 bases aligning to TRBD1. The germline CDR1 and CDR2 sequences are LGHDT and YNNKEL (reference sequence). This CDR3 region has 12 residues. This CDR3 is CASSQPAGGRLF. CDR3 in DNA: TGTGCCAGCAGCCAACCGGCAGGGGGAAGGCTCTTC.

Written as DNA, the CDR3 is TGTGCCAGCAGCCAAGACTGGTCCCGGAGATACGAGCAGTACTTC. This encodes CASSQDWSRRYEQYF. V is TRBV14 and J is TRBJ2-7; D gene unclear. Germline CDR1 SGHDN, CDR2 FVKESK. V was cut by 0 bases and J by 4 bases, with 13 bases left in between. This CDR3 region has 15 residues.

The rearrangement joins TRBV19 to TRBJ1-1; D might be TRBD1 (6 bases). The V end was cut by 4 bases, the J end by 6 bases, with 12 bases between. The CDR3 runs to 13 residues. Germline loops: CDR1 LNHDA, CDR2 SQIVND (reference sequence). The CDR3 nucleotides are TGTGCCAGTAGTAGAGGTCCAGGGGCTGAAGCTTTCTTT. Residues: CASSRGPGAEAFF.

This chain connects TRBV24-1 to TRBJ1-5; unclear D gene. Trimming removed 3 bases from V and 9 bases from J, with 11 bases in between. CDR3 length equals 13 residues. Germline assignment: CDR1 KGHDR and CDR2 SFDVKD. The CDR3 loop reads CATSDTKRGPQHF. In nucleotides, the CDR3 is TGTGCCACCAGTGATACCAAACGGGGGCCCCAGCATTTT.

The count of this clone is one. This chain joins TRBV29-1 and TRBJ2-1; 8 positions match TRBD1. Unmatched junction bases numbered 7, after V lost 6 bases and J lost 3 bases. The CDR3 runs 14 residues. The germline CDR1 and CDR2 sequences are SQVTM and ANQGSEA. CDR3 DNA sequence: TGCAGCGTCAGTACAGGGGGACGCTACAATGAGCAGTTCTTC. Translating gives CSVSTGGRYNEQFF.

The V gene is TRBV5-1, the J gene TRBJ2-5, with D hard to call. The V end lost 0 bases, the J end lost 4 bases, and 7 bases lay between the germline ends. Germline V gene data show CDR1 as SGHRS and CDR2 as YFSETQ. The CDR3 consists of 13 residues. CDR3 DNA: TGCGCCAGCAGCTTGGGCAGACTAGAGACCCAGTACTTC. Amino acid sequence: CASSLGRLETQYF. Looking up the rest from reference TRBV5-1 and TRBJ2-5 gives the full variable domain: KAGVTQTPRYLIKTRGQQVTLSCSPISGHRSVSWYQQTPGQGLQFLFEYFSETQRNKGNFPGRFSGRQFSNSRSEMNVSTLELGDSALYLCASSLGRLETQYFGPGTRLLVL.

This chain joins TRBV9 and TRBJ2-5, with unresolved D. V gave up 0 bases and J gave up 1 base, with 10 bases separating them. Germline-derived CDR1 and CDR2 are SGDLS and YYNGEE. The CDR3 consists of 15 residues. The CDR3: CASSVGQAGQETQYF. The CDR3 nucleotides are TGTGCCAGCAGCGTAGGGCAGGCTGGCCAAGAGACCCAGTACTTC.

J is TRBJ2-7 and V is TRBV5-5; 10 positions agree with TRBD1. Germline V lookup: CDR1 SGHKS, CDR2 YYEKEE (reference sequence). The CDR3 is 15 residues long. Trimming took 5 bases from V and 1 from J; bases not matched to a gene: 6. This CDR3 reads CASSQRTGGSYEQYF. The CDR3 DNA is TGTGCCAGCAGTCAGAGGACAGGGGGTTCCTACGAGCAGTACTTC. Full variable domain (remainder filled in from reference TRBV5-5 and TRBJ2-7): DAGVTQSPTHLIKTRGQQVTLRCSPISGHKSVSWYQQVLGQGPQFIFQYYEKEERGRGNFPDRFSARQFPNYSSELNVNALLLGDSALYLCASSQRTGGSYEQYFGPGTRLTVT.

V and J are TRBV6-5 and TRBJ1-5; D possibly corresponds to TRBD1 (5 bases). The CDR3 is 15 residues long. V was cut by 4 bases and J by 3 bases, with 13 bases left in between. Germline V CDR1 and CDR2: MNHEY, SVGAGI. As DNA, the CDR3 is TGTGCCAGCAGTTCTGACAGACTTAACAATCAGCCCCAGCATTTT. This translates into CASSSDRLNNQPQHF.

The chain employs TRBV11-3 and TRBJ2-7; D is possibly TRBD1 (6 bases). The ends were cut back, 4 bases at V and 3 bases at J, with 10 bases in the middle. Per germline, CDR1 SGHNT and CDR2 YENEEA. The CDR3 loop spans 13 amino acids. Here the CDR3 DNA reads TGTGCCAGCAGCTACAAACAGGGCTACGAGCAGTACTTC. Its protein product is CASSYKQGYEQYF.

About this clone itself: The junction departs from the called germline gene at one end, perhaps through a read error. This chain joins TRBV7-7 and TRBJ2-1; 7 bases line up with TRBD1. This CDR3 has 14 amino acids. CDR1 and CDR2 (germline): SSHAT, FNYEAQ (reference sequence). The chain's CDR3 is CASSLTGSYNEQFF. CDR3 in DNA: TGTGCTAGCAGCTTGACAGGGTCCTACAATGAGCAGTTCTTC.

The V gene is TRBV11-2, the J gene TRBJ2-1; no definite D call. Deletions cut 7 bases from V and 6 bases from J, with 22 bases between. This CDR3 region has 16 residues. From germline, CDR1 is SGHAT and CDR2 FQNNGV. The CDR3 loop is CASTPTDREGLNEQFF. CDR3 bases: TGTGCCAGCACCCCCACAGACCGCGAAGGTCTCAATGAGCAGTTCTTC.

The J gene is TRBJ2-7, the V gene TRBV3-1 (or the pseudogene TRBV3-2); 12 bases are a match to TRBD2. The CDR3 is 18 amino acids. Germline assignment: CDR1 LGHDT and CDR2 YNNKEL (reference sequence). J was trimmed by 3 bases and V by 2 bases; bases with no gene match: 11. CDR3 region: CASSQLGLTSGRVYEQYF. CDR3 nucleotide sequence: TGTGCCAGCAGCCAACTCGGATTGACTAGCGGGAGAGTCTACGAGCAGTACTTC.

This chain joins TRBV29-1 and TRBJ2-7, with a weak D call TRBD1 (6 bases). With 5 bases removed from V and 5 bases from J, the gap between germline ends came to 13 bases. Germline V gene lookup returns CDR1 SQVTM and CDR2 ANQGSEA. CDR3 length equals 12 residues. CDR3 loop: CSVLQGFNEQYF. CDR3 sequence (DNA): TGCAGCGTTTTGCAGGGGTTCAACGAGCAGTACTTC.

V usage is TRBV2 and J usage is TRBJ2-3, with TRBD1 identical over 10 bases. V trimming: 6 bases; J trimming: 8 bases; junction bases outside the gene matches: 8. CDR1 SNHLY and CDR2 FYNNEI come from the germline V gene. The CDR3 length is 14 residues. CDR3 loop: CASRDRDRGVTQYF. The CDR3 bases are TGTGCCAGCAGGGACCGGGACAGGGGAGTTACGCAGTATTTT. Complete variable domain (other parts from reference TRBV2 and TRBJ2-3): EPEVTQTPSHQVTQMGQEVILRCVPISNHLYFYWYRQILGQKVEFLVSFYNNEISEKSEIFDDQFSVERPDGSNFTLKIRSTKLEDSAMYFCASRDRDRGVTQYFGPGTRLTVL.

The chain recombines TRBV7-9 with TRBJ2-2, with a possible D match to TRBD1 (6 bases). Trimming took off 6 bases at V and 6 bases at J, with 14 bases between the two ends. Germline values: CDR1 SEHNR, CDR2 FQNEAQ (reference sequence). The length of the CDR3 is 14 residues. CDR3 amino acids: CASRRQDLSGELFF. CDR3 coding DNA: TGTGCCAGCAGGCGACAGGACTTGTCCGGGGAGCTGTTTTTT.

This chain connects TRBV30 to TRBJ1-3; D unresolved. The germline gives CDR1 GTSNPN, CDR2 SVGIG (reference sequence). Between the trimmed V and J ends, which lost 2 bases and 0 bases, there was a span of 5 bases. The CDR3 runs 13 residues. The CDR3 sequence: CAWSWASGNTIYF. Written as DNA, the CDR3 is TGTGCCTGGAGTTGGGCCTCTGGAAACACCATATATTTT.

The chain joins TRBV15 to TRBJ2-7; tentative D call: TRBD2 (6 bases). The germline gives CDR1 LNHNV, CDR2 YYDKDF (reference sequence). V lost 3 bases to trimming and J lost 5 bases, with 14 bases between them. The CDR3 is made up of 14 amino acids. CDR3 sequence (DNA): TGTGCCACCAGCAGGGGGGACTTACGGGACGAGCAGTACTTC. Translating gives CATSRGDLRDEQYF.

The V and J genes are TRBV5-4 and TRBJ1-5, with a weak D call TRBD1 (6 bases). The CDR3 totals 14 residues. Trimming removed 0 bases at V and 2 bases at J, with 6 bases between. Looked up from germline, CDR1 is SGHNT and CDR2 is YYREEE (reference sequence). The DNA of the CDR3 is TGTGCCAGCAGCTTGGCAGGGGGCAATCAGCCCCAGCATTTT. It translates to CASSLAGGNQPQHF.

J is TRBJ2-5 and V is TRBV7-9; weak D call: TRBD1 (6 bases). The CDR3 totals 14 residues. V was pared by 7 bases and J by 5 bases, with 17 bases between. Germline values: CDR1 SEHNR, CDR2 FQNEAQ (reference sequence). CDR3 region: CASTRTVWAETQYF. CDR3 coding DNA: TGTGCCAGCACTCGGACAGTCTGGGCGGAGACCCAGTACTTC.

This clone was seen a handful of times. Other DNA sequences of this sample code for an identical CDR3. The chain couples TRBV20-1 to TRBJ2-5; the D is unclear. V lost 7 bases and J 3 bases, leaving 9 bases between the germline ends. This CDR3 is built from 11 residues. Per germline, CDR1 DFQATT and CDR2 SNEGSKA (reference sequence). The CDR3 protein is CSGLVEETQYF. The CDR3 DNA reads TGCAGTGGGTTAGTGGAAGAGACCCAGTACTTC.

The CDR3 DNA reads TGTGCCAGTAGTATGGGTTTGGGGCAGCATAATTCACCCCTCCACTTT. Its translation is CASSMGLGQHNSPLHF. The chain combines TRBV19 with TRBJ1-6, with TRBD1 as a possible D gene (5 bases). V shed 3 bases and J shed 5 bases, with 14 bases lying between them. Germline-derived CDR1 and CDR2 are LNHDA and SQIVND (reference sequence). This CDR3 has 16 residues.

The chain couples TRBV6-5 to TRBJ2-7; D is possibly TRBD1 (6 bases). V lost 5 bases and J lost 3, with 11 bases in between. Germline-derived CDR1 and CDR2 are MNHEY and SVGAGI. CDR3 length: 13 residues. The CDR3 region has the DNA TGTGCCAGCAGTCGGGACACCTACTACGAGCAGTACTTC. This sequence encodes CASSRDTYYEQYF.

The J gene is TRBJ1-5, the V gene TRBV5-5; D may be TRBD1 (5 bases). Per the germline V gene, CDR1 is SGHKS and CDR2 is YYEKEE (reference sequence). Trimming cost V 1 base and J 2 bases, with 13 bases left between them. The CDR3 contains 16 residues. The chain's CDR3 is CASSLLGGMGNQPQHF. DNA for the CDR3: TGTGCCAGCAGCTTGCTCGGGGGGATGGGCAATCAGCCCCAGCATTTT.

This clone was seen once. This chain links TRBV1 with TRBJ2-2; TRBD2 is the table's D call, not checked against the DNA. TRBV1 is given as a pseudogene. The CDR3 runs 13 residues. CDR3 amino acids: CTSSRPRTGELFF. The CDR3 nucleotides read TGCACCAGCAGCCGCCCGCGAACCGGGGAGCTGTTTTTT.

The J gene is TRBJ1-6, the V gene TRBV7-8, with TRBD1 matching 8 bases. Unmatched junction bases numbered 5, after V lost 5 bases and J lost 5 bases. Germline loops: CDR1 SGHVS, CDR2 FQNEAQ. CDR3 length: 15 residues. CDR3 in amino acids: CASSTRTGNNSPLHF. As DNA, the CDR3 is TGTGCCAGCAGCACTCGGACAGGGAATAATTCACCCCTCCACTTT.